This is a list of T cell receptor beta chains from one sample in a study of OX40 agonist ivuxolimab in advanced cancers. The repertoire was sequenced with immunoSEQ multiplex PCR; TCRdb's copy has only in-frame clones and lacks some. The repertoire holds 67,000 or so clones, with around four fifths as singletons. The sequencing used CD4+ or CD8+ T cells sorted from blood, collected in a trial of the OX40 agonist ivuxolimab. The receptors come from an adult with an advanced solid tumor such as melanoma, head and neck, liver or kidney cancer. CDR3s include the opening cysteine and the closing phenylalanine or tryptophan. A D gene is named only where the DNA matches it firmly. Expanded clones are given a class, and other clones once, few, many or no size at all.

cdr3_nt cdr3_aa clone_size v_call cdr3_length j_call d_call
TGTGCCTGGACACCAACAATAGAGACCCAGTACTTC CAWTPTIETQYF NA TRBV30 12 TRBJ2-5 NA
TGTGCCAGCAGCTGGGGAATGACAGGGGCCCACTATGGCTACACCTTC CASSWGMTGAHYGYTF once TRBV5-5 16 TRBJ1-2 TRBD1
TGTGCTAGCAGCTTAGCCACTAGCGGGATGTACCAAGAGACCCAGTACTTC CASSLATSGMYQETQYF NA TRBV7-7 17 TRBJ2-5 TRBD2
TGTGCCAGCAGTGGGGAGCCTAGCACAGATACGCAGTATTTT CASSGEPSTDTQYF once TRBV27 14 TRBJ2-3 NA
TGTGCCAGTAGTATGGCGGGCCACTCCTACGAGCAGTACTTC CASSMAGHSYEQYF NA TRBV19 14 TRBJ2-7 NA
TGTGCCAGCAGCCAAGATAGGTCAGAACAAGAGACCCAGTACTTC CASSQDRSEQETQYF NA TRBV4-2 15 TRBJ2-5 NA
TGTGCCAGCAGCGCCGGGATCGCCGGTCAGCCCCAGCATTTT CASSAGIAGQPQHF NA TRBV2 14 TRBJ1-5 NA
TGCGCCAGCAGCCAAGAGTGGGCGGAAGAGACCCAGTACTTC CASSQEWAEETQYF NA TRBV4-1 14 TRBJ2-5 NA
TGTGCCAGCAGCCAACAGGTACAAGAGACCCAGTACTTC CASSQQVQETQYF NA TRBV11-2 13 TRBJ2-5 NA
TGTGCCAGCAGCTTAAACGGGAGGGGTCTTACGGAACAGTACTTC CASSLNGRGLTEQYF once TRBV7-2 15 TRBJ2-7 TRBD2
TGTGCCAGCAGTTTAGGGGGCGGGATCACCTACAATGAGCAGTTCTTC CASSLGGGITYNEQFF NA TRBV27 16 TRBJ2-1 NA
TGTGCCATCAGTCGGGGGGAGGGCCAATACAATGAGCAGTTCTTC CAISRGEGQYNEQFF once TRBV10-3 15 TRBJ2-1 TRBD2
TGTGCCAGCAGCTTACTTCTCCCCATCGGTGAGCAGTTCTTC CASSLLLPIGEQFF NA TRBV11-2 14 TRBJ2-1 NA
TGTGCCAGCAGCACACTAGGCAATGAGCAGTTCTTC CASSTLGNEQFF NA TRBV28 12 TRBJ2-1 NA
TGTGCCAGCAGTCAAGGGGCGCGTGGAAACACCATATATTTT CASSQGARGNTIYF NA TRBV27 14 TRBJ1-3 NA
TGCGCCAGCAGCTTTCGGGGTCAAGAGACCCAGTACTTC CASSFRGQETQYF NA TRBV5-1 13 TRBJ2-5 NA
TGTGCCAGCACGACCGGGGTCAATCAGCCCCAGCATTTT CASTTGVNQPQHF NA TRBV6-5 13 TRBJ1-5 NA
TGTGCCTGGTCCCGGTTGGACAGGGACACCGGGGAGCTGTTTTTT CAWSRLDRDTGELFF NA TRBV30 15 TRBJ2-2 TRBD1
TGTGCCAGCAGTCACGGGACAGGGTGGGAAGAGACCCAGTACTTC CASSHGTGWEETQYF NA TRBV28 15 TRBJ2-5 TRBD1
TGCGCCAGCAGCTTGGTAGCGGGAGATGAGCAGTTCTTC CASSLVAGDEQFF NA TRBV5-1 13 TRBJ2-1 TRBD2
TGTGCCTGGAGTGTTGGCAGGGGAAACATATTTTACAACTATGGCTACACCTTC CAWSVGRGNIFYNYGYTF NA TRBV30 18 TRBJ1-2 NA
TGTGCCAGCAGTCTATACGGTCCTTCCTACGAGCAGTACTTC CASSLYGPSYEQYF NA TRBV6-1 14 TRBJ2-7 NA
TGCGCCAGCAGCTTGGGGCAGGGTGCCTACAATGAGCAGTTCTTC CASSLGQGAYNEQFF NA TRBV5-1 15 TRBJ2-1 NA
TGTGCCAGCAGCTCCCTTTACGAGCAGTACTTC CASSSLYEQYF NA TRBV7-9 11 TRBJ2-7 NA
TGTGCCAGCAGTGAGGGGGGGGTCGGTGGCTACACCTTC CASSEGGVGGYTF NA TRBV2 13 TRBJ1-2 NA
TGTGCCAGCACCTCCCCGGCTAGCGGGAGGGCGGAAGAGACCCAGTACTTC CASTSPASGRAEETQYF NA TRBV11-3 17 TRBJ2-5 TRBD2
TGTGCCAGCAGCTTACTCAGGGATCCTAACTATGGCTACACCTTC CASSLLRDPNYGYTF NA TRBV7-9 15 TRBJ1-2 NA
TGTGCCAGTAAACAGGGCTTCTTATCTGGGGCCAACGTCCTGACTTTC CASKQGFLSGANVLTF NA TRBV2 16 TRBJ2-6 NA
TGTGCCAGCACTAGCGGGAGGGCGCAAGAGCAGTACTTC CASTSGRAQEQYF NA TRBV28 13 TRBJ2-7 TRBD2